This entry lists 11 T cell receptor beta chains sequenced from one sample in a study of T cells during gluten challenge in celiac disease. Lineage-negative, tetramer-binding CD3+ CD4+ cells lacking CD45RA and CD62L but expressing integrin beta7 were gated. Each cell's paired alpha and beta chains came from three nested multiplex PCRs covering all V genes. Each CDR3 protein is one row after TCRdb ran MiXCR on the single-cell sequencing reads. The top ten clones hold approximately 61% of a sample with 150 to 200 distinct CDR3 sequences, roughly 59% of them seen once. Sequencing was performed on gluten-specific CD4+ T cells sorted from blood using tetramers, taken at baseline or on day 6, 14 or 28 of gluten challenge (not recorded which). Receptors were obtained from a female donor with celiac disease.

V and J are TRBV19 and TRBJ2-5, with 12 bases identical to TRBD2. The germline CDR1 and CDR2 sequences are LNHDA and SQIVND (reference sequence). This CDR3 is 14 amino acids long. The ends lost 5 bases at V and 5 bases at J; junction bases unmatched: 3. CDR3: CASSVGTSGETQYF. The CDR3 bases are TGTGCCAGTAGTGTCGGGACTAGCGGGGAGACCCAGTACTTC.

This clonotype is large. The chain carries TRBV4-2 and TRBJ2-4; weak D call: TRBD1 (5 bases). The CDR3 has 13 amino acids. V lost 4 bases and J lost 7, with 11 bases in between. The V gene's germline CDR1 is LGHNA and CDR2 YNFKEQ. The CDR3 bases are TGTGCCAGCAGCCTCAGGGTGGGGAACATTCAGTACTTC. Protein product: CASSLRVGNIQYF.

V and J are TRBV18 and TRBJ1-1, with D maybe TRBD1 (6 bases). The CDR3 length is 14 residues. V gave up 4 bases and J gave up 3 bases, with 12 bases separating them. Per germline, CDR1 KGHSH and CDR2 LQKENI. In nucleotides, the CDR3 is TGTGCCAGCTCACTGGGGGGCTTCGACACTGAAGCTTTCTTT. This codes for CASSLGGFDTEAFF.

The chain joins TRBV7-6 to TRBJ2-2, with TRBD2 as a possible D gene (5 bases). This CDR3 spans 17 amino acids. Trimming removed 1 base at V and 3 bases at J, with 15 bases between. The germline CDR1 and CDR2 sequences are SGHVS and FNYEAQ. The CDR3 DNA sequence: TGTGCCAGCAGCTTAGTTGGACTGAAGTGGGACACCGGGGAGCTGTTTTTT. It codes for CASSLVGLKWDTGELFF. The variable domain in full, completed from reference TRBV7-6 and TRBJ2-2, reads GAGVSQSPRYKVTKRGQDVALRCDPISGHVSLYWYRQALGQGPEFLTYFNYEAQQDKSGLPNDRFSAERPEGSISTLTIQRTEQRDSAMYRCASSLVGLKWDTGELFFGEGSRLTVL.

By share of the sample, this clonotype is hyperexpanded. The V call is TRBV7-6, the J call TRBJ2-1; the D is unclear. CDR1 is SGHVS, CDR2 FNYEAQ, per germline. This CDR3 is 13 amino acids long. Deletions cut 3 bases from V and 3 bases from J, with 6 bases between. As DNA, the CDR3 is TGTGCCAGCAGCTTCGGCGGCTACAATGAGCAGTTCTTC. It translates to CASSFGGYNEQFF. Filled out from reference TRBV7-6 and TRBJ2-1, the complete variable domain reads GAGVSQSPRYKVTKRGQDVALRCDPISGHVSLYWYRQALGQGPEFLTYFNYEAQQDKSGLPNDRFSAERPEGSISTLTIQRTEQRDSAMYRCASSFGGYNEQFFGPGTRLTVL.

The chain carries TRBV5-1 and TRBJ1-3; D not resolved. From germline, CDR1 is SGHRS and CDR2 YFSETQ. The V gene lost 4 bases and the J gene lost 2 bases, with 13 bases spanning the gap. The CDR3 contains 15 residues. The CDR3 region has the DNA TGCGCCAGCAGCCCCTGGGAGAGCACTGGAAACACCATATATTTT. As protein: CASSPWESTGNTIYF.

The chain uses TRBV20-1 and TRBJ1-2, with 9 bases that match TRBD1. With V trimmed by 3 bases and J by 7 bases, 6 bases remained unmatched. The germline gives CDR1 DFQATT, CDR2 SNEGSKA (reference sequence). This CDR3 is 13 amino acids long. The CDR3 bases are TGCAGTGCTAGCATACAGGGGGCGTTTGGCTACACCTTC. Protein: CSASIQGAFGYTF.

The gene calls are TRBV7-2 and TRBJ1-3; unclear D gene. This CDR3 region has 13 residues. The V and J ends lost 4 bases and 4 bases respectively, with 8 bases between them. Per the germline V gene, CDR1 is SGHTA and CDR2 is FQGNSA. CDR3 sequence reads: CASSSRPGNTIYF. In nucleotides, the CDR3 is TGTGCCAGCAGCTCCCGACCAGGAAACACCATATATTTT.

The chain has TRBV7-9 and TRBJ1-2; no definite D call. The CDR3 totals 14 residues. The V gene's germline CDR1 is SEHNR and CDR2 FQNEAQ (reference sequence). Trimming took 3 bases from V and 3 from J, leaving 11 bases between them. DNA of the CDR3: TGTGCCAGCAGCTTTAACACGATTTACTATGGCTACACCTTC. Translated, it gives CASSFNTIYYGYTF.

In its sample, this clonotype ranks as hyperexpanded (1% or more). The chain couples TRBV20-1 to TRBJ1-1; D unresolved. Germline V gene sequence: CDR1 DFQATT, CDR2 SNEGSKA (reference sequence). The germline V and J ends were trimmed by 0 bases and 4 bases, with 18 bases remaining between them. The CDR3 is 16 residues long. The CDR3 coding sequence is TGCAGTGCTAGAGATCTACCAGAGGGTACCGTCACTGAAGCTTTCTTT. It is translated as CSARDLPEGTVTEAFF.

The V call is TRBV7-2, the J call TRBJ2-3; TRBD2 matches at 8 bases. V lost 3 bases, J lost 5 bases, and 7 bases stayed unmatched. The CDR3 is made up of 15 amino acids. The germline V gene has CDR1 SGHTA and CDR2 FQGNSA. The CDR3 nucleotides read TGTGCCAGCAGCTTGAGGGGACTAGGGGTAGATACGCAGTATTTT. It translates to CASSLRGLGVDTQYF.